Presented here are 4 T cell receptor beta chains from one specimen sequenced in a study of blood T cell repertoires in COVID-19. The data were produced by immunoSEQ multiplex PCR, yet TCRdb's version contains in-frame clones alone and is incomplete. The table lists more than 150,000 clones, around 86% of them singletons. What was sequenced was peripheral blood. These receptors were taken from a woman in her thirties or forties with acute or convalescent COVID-19.

The rearrangement links TRBV5-4 to TRBJ2-1, with 13 bases matching TRBD2. Germline CDR1 reads SGHNT; CDR2 reads YYREEE (reference sequence). V trimming: 4 bases; J trimming: 9 bases; junction bases outside the gene matches: 10. This CDR3 spans 16 amino acids. The CDR3 coding sequence is TGTGCCAGCAGCCCGACCGGACTAGCGGGGGCGGGTGAGCAGTTCTTC. This translates into CASSPTGLAGAGEQFF. The full variable domain, completed using reference TRBV5-4 and TRBJ2-1, is ETGVTQSPTHLIKTRGQQVTLRCSSQSGHNTVSWYQQALGQGPQFIFQYYREEENGRGNFPPRFSGLQFPNYSSELNVNALELDDSALYLCASSPTGLAGAGEQFFGPGTRLTVL.

The chain employs TRBV6-4 and TRBJ2-3; 9 nucleotides align to TRBD1. This CDR3 contains 14 residues. J was trimmed by 6 bases and V by 5 bases; bases with no gene match: 6. Per germline, CDR1 MRHNA and CDR2 SNTAGT. CDR3 in amino acids: CASSLRTGEDTQYF. DNA of the CDR3: TGTGCCAGCAGTCTAAGGACAGGGGAGGATACGCAGTATTTT.

The J gene is TRBJ1-5, the V gene TRBV9; 7 nucleotides agree with TRBD1. V trimming: 2 bases; J trimming: 6 bases; junction bases outside the gene matches: 8. The germline gives CDR1 SGDLS, CDR2 YYNGEE. The CDR3 runs 15 residues. The CDR3 protein is CASSVGSSGGQPQHF. The CDR3 DNA reads as TGTGCCAGCAGCGTTGGGTCGTCAGGGGGTCAGCCCCAGCATTTT.

The chain carries TRBV12-3 or TRBV12-4 and TRBJ1-2; D gene ambiguous. Trimming pared 8 bases from V and 4 bases from J, leaving 11 bases between. The CDR3 is 12 residues long. CDR3 amino acids: CASSMVRYGYTF. The CDR3, as DNA: TGTGCCAGCTCAATGGTGCGCTATGGCTACACCTTC.